These 2 T cell receptor beta chains were all obtained from the same sample, sequenced in a study of early T cells in non-severe SARS-CoV-2 infection. Using its own MiXCR run on the 5' RACE reads, TCRdb lists one record per CDR3 protein. The sample includes approximately 66,000 distinct CDR3 sequences, approximately 12% of them seen just once. Sequenced input: whole blood. The receptors stem from an adult who was a healthcare worker with PCR-confirmed SARS-CoV-2 infection or an uninfected control (not recorded which).

This clonotype was counted many times. The rearrangement links TRBV10-2 to TRBJ2-3; TRBD1 might be the D (7 bases). V shed 4 bases and J shed 1 base, with 15 bases lying between them. CDR1 WSHSY and CDR2 SAAADI come from the germline V gene. This CDR3 has 16 residues. The CDR3 sequence: CASSVEGALGTDTQYF. CDR3 nucleotides: TGCGCCAGCAGTGTGGAGGGGGCGTTGGGCACAGATACGCAGTATTTT.

To note about this clonotype: A single base separates this from a much larger clone, so it may be a read error. This chain uses TRBV29-1 with TRBJ2-3; TRBD2 might be the D (6 bases). This CDR3 is 13 amino acids long. Trimming took 1 base from V and 7 from J, leaving 12 bases between them. Germline V gene lookup returns CDR1 SQVTM and CDR2 ANQGSEA. The CDR3: CSVEGVEGNTQYF. The CDR3 nucleotides read TGCAGCGTTGAAGGTGTGGAGGGAAATACGCAGTATTTT.